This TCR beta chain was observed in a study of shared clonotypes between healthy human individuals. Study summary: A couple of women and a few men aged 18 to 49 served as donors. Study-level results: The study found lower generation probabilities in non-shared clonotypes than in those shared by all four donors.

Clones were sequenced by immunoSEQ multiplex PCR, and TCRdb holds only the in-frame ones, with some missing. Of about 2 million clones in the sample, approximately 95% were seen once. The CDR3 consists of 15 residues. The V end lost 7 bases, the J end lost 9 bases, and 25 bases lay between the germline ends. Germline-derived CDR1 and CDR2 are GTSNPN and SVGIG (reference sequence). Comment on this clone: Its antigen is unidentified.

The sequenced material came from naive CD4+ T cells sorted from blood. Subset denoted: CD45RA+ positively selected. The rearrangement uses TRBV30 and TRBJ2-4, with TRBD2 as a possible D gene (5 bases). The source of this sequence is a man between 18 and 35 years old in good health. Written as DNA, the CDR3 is TGTGCCTCGAACCTCTTTGGAGCCCGGGGAAGCATTCAGTACTTC. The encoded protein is CASNLFGARGSIQYF.